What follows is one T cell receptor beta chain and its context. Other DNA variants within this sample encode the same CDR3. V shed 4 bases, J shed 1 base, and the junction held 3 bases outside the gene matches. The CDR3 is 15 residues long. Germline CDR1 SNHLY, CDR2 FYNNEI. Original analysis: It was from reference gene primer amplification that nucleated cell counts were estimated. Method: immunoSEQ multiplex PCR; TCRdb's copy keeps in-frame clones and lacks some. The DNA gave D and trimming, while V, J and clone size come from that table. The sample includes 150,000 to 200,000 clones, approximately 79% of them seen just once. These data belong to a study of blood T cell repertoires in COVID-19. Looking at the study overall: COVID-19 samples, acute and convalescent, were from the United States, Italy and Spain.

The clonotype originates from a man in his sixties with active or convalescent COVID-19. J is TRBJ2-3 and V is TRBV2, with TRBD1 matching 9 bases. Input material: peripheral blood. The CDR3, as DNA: TGTGCCAGCAGTGTAAGGACAGGGGGCACAGATACGCAGTATTTT. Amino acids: CASSVRTGGTDTQYF.